Presented here are 30 T cell receptor beta chains from one specimen sequenced in a study of blood T cell repertoires in COVID-19. Only in-frame clones appear in the TCRdb table, and some are missing; sequencing was by immunoSEQ multiplex PCR. Here the sample spans about 88,000 clones, about 87% being singletons. The sample was peripheral blood. The receptors were sampled from a man older than 75 with acute or convalescent COVID-19.

This clone was found once. This chain uses TRBV27 with TRBJ1-6; no clear D gene. Between the trimmed V and J ends, which lost 4 bases and 8 bases, there was a span of 6 bases. Germline lookup yields CDR1 MNHEY and CDR2 SMNVEV (reference sequence). This CDR3 is built from 12 residues. For the CDR3, the DNA is TGTGCCAGCAGTTCCCTCTATTCACCCCTCCACTTT. Translated: CASSSLYSPLHF.

V gene TRBV4-3 combines with J gene TRBJ2-1; unclear D gene. V was pared by 4 bases and J by 9 bases, with 13 bases between. The CDR3 contains 13 residues. CDR1 is LGHNA, CDR2 YSLEER, per germline. In nucleotides, the CDR3 is TGCGCCAGCAGCCTCCTCCCAGGTAGTGAGCAGTTCTTC. Translated, it gives CASSLLPGSEQFF.

The V call is TRBV7-9, the J call TRBJ2-5; 8 positions agree with TRBD2. J lost 0 bases, V lost 6 bases, and 12 bases had no gene match. Looked up from germline, CDR1 is SEHNR and CDR2 is FQNEAQ (reference sequence). The CDR3 runs 17 residues. The CDR3 DNA reads as TGTGCCAGCAGTCTCGTTTCGGGAGGGATTAACCAAGAGACCCAGTACTTC. It specifies CASSLVSGGINQETQYF.

The chain carries TRBV3-1 (or the pseudogene TRBV3-2) and TRBJ2-3; 9 bases map to TRBD2. The CDR3 spans 19 residues. The V segment lost 4 bases and the J segment 5 bases; nucleotides outside the gene matches: 19. Germline V lookup: CDR1 LGHDT, CDR2 YNNKEL (reference sequence). CDR3 sequence: CASSPGLLRGGPPLDTQYF. The CDR3, as DNA: TGTGCCAGCAGCCCCGGTTTGTTGCGGGGGGGCCCGCCATTAGATACGCAGTATTTT.

The CDR3 is CASSQDTGDSNQPQHF. As DNA, the CDR3 is TGTGCCAGCAGCCAAGATACGGGGGATAGCAATCAGCCCCAGCATTTT. J is TRBJ1-5 and V is TRBV14; a weak D match, TRBD1 (5 bases). Germline assignment: CDR1 SGHDN and CDR2 FVKESK. V lost 0 bases, J lost 0 bases, and 9 bases lay in between. This CDR3 spans 16 amino acids.

V and J are TRBV4-1 and TRBJ1-1; 7 nucleotides align to TRBD1. V dropped 4 bases and J dropped 2; count of bases not matched to a gene: 1. The CDR3 is made up of 13 amino acids. The germline CDR1 and CDR2 sequences are MGHRA and YSYEKL. This chain's CDR3 is CASSRQGNTEAFF. The CDR3 bases are TGCGCCAGCAGCCGACAGGGAAACACTGAAGCTTTCTTT.

The chain uses TRBV19 and TRBJ1-1; D gene unclear. This CDR3 has 12 residues. The germline V gene encodes CDR1 LNHDA and CDR2 SQIVND (reference sequence). V gave up 3 bases and J gave up 4 bases, with 6 bases separating them. The CDR3 region has the DNA TGTGCCAGTAGTATTCGAGGCACTGAAGCTTTCTTT. It translates to CASSIRGTEAFF.

The J gene is TRBJ2-1, the V gene TRBV9, with D unresolved. The length of the CDR3 is 14 residues. V was shortened by 0 bases and J by 8 bases, with 12 bases between the two germline ends. Germline V CDR1 and CDR2: SGDLS, YYNGEE. CDR3 sequence (DNA): TGTGCCAGCAGCGTAGGGTTGGAGCGACATGAGCAGTTCTTC. It yields the protein CASSVGLERHEQFF.

This clone was observed once. The same CDR3 also results from other DNA sequences found in this sample. The genes are TRBV5-1 and TRBJ1-2; 7 positions match TRBD1. This CDR3 spans 15 amino acids. Germline CDR1 is SGHRS and CDR2 is YFSETQ. J gave up 0 bases and V 4 bases, and 6 bases lay outside the gene matches. The CDR3 region is CASSVSGTANYGYTF. Here the CDR3 DNA reads TGCGCCAGCAGCGTTTCCGGGACAGCTAACTATGGCTACACCTTC.

The rearrangement uses TRBV10-2 and TRBJ1-5; the D is unclear. The V end was cut by 2 bases, the J end by 3 bases, with 11 bases between. The CDR3 is 15 residues long. CDR1 is WSHSY and CDR2 is SAAADI in the germline V gene. CDR3 sequence (DNA): TGCGCCAGCAGTGAGATCTCCTTTGTCAATCAGCCCCAGCATTTT. Translation gives CASSEISFVNQPQHF.

This chain links TRBV5-4 with TRBJ2-2; a weak D match, TRBD1 (6 bases). Trimming stripped 0 bases from V and 3 bases from J, with 15 bases between. The CDR3 loop spans 17 amino acids. Germline loops: CDR1 SGHNT, CDR2 YYREEE (reference sequence). CDR3: CASSLVFGTPHTGELFF. CDR3 nucleotide sequence: TGTGCCAGCAGCTTGGTTTTCGGGACACCTCACACCGGGGAGCTGTTTTTT.

The rearrangement links TRBV18 to TRBJ2-2; D not resolved. This CDR3 has 16 amino acids. V lost 6 bases and J lost 0, with 14 bases in between. Germline V gene lookup returns CDR1 KGHSH and CDR2 LQKENI. CDR3 amino acids: CASSSTQATNTGELFF. CDR3 nucleotide sequence: TGTGCCAGCTCCTCAACCCAGGCCACGAACACCGGGGAGCTGTTTTTT.

The CDR3 is CASSYEYSVISYEQYF. CDR3 nucleotide sequence: TGTGCCAGCAGTTACGAATACTCGGTGATCTCCTACGAGCAGTACTTC. The chain employs TRBV6-2 or TRBV6-3 and TRBJ2-7; the D is unclear. Trimming removed 2 bases from V and 0 bases from J, with 14 bases in between. There are 16 residues in the CDR3. Germline V gene lookup returns CDR1 MNHEY and CDR2 SVGEGT.

CDR3 in DNA: TGTGCCAGTAGGACGACAGGCGTTGCAGATACGCAGTATTTT. This codes for CASRTTGVADTQYF. The chain joins TRBV19 to TRBJ2-3, with a weak D call TRBD1 (6 bases). Trimming removed 6 bases from V and 4 bases from J, with 14 bases in between. CDR3 size: 14 residues. In germline, CDR1 is LNHDA, CDR2 SQIVND (reference sequence).

The CDR3 coding sequence is TGCGCCAGCAGCTTGGGGACAGGAGCCAGGTACGAGCAGTACTTC. It encodes CASSLGTGARYEQYF. The V call is TRBV5-1, the J call TRBJ2-7; 7 bases fit TRBD1. The CDR3 runs 15 residues. After removal of 0 bases from V and 4 bases from J, the junction contained 7 bases not matched to a gene. The germline V gene encodes CDR1 SGHRS and CDR2 YFSETQ.

The chain joins TRBV6-2 or TRBV6-3 to TRBJ2-7; 10 bases map to TRBD1. CDR3 length equals 15 residues. CDR1 is MNHEY and CDR2 is SVGEGT in the germline V gene. J was trimmed by 3 bases and V by 5 bases; bases with no gene match: 7. In nucleotides, the CDR3 is TGTGCCAGCAGTACCTTGACAGGGGGCATCTACGAGCAGTACTTC. It yields the protein CASSTLTGGIYEQYF.

This chain uses TRBV3-1 (or the pseudogene TRBV3-2) with TRBJ2-1; D is possibly TRBD2 (7 bases). CDR1 is LGHDT and CDR2 is YNNKEL in the germline V gene (reference sequence). There are 15 residues in the CDR3. Trimming stripped 4 bases from V and 10 bases from J, with 20 bases between. In DNA form, the CDR3 reads TGTGCCAGCAGCCCCCCCAGGGGCGGGAGTAGGGAGCAGTTCTTC. As protein: CASSPPRGGSREQFF.

V usage is TRBV7-2 and J usage is TRBJ1-1, with D hard to call. Trimming shortened V by 4 bases and J by 0 bases, and 6 bases separated the two germline ends. The CDR3 contains 13 residues. The germline CDR1 and CDR2 sequences are SGHTA and FQGNSA. DNA for the CDR3: TGTGCCAGCAGCTCCCAGATGAACACTGAAGCTTTCTTT. It translates to CASSSQMNTEAFF.

The rearrangement joins TRBV4-1 to TRBJ2-5, with 9 bases matching TRBD2. The CDR3 covers 15 residues. CDR1 is MGHRA and CDR2 is YSYEKL in the germline V gene. V dropped 3 bases and J dropped 5; count of bases not matched to a gene: 7. This chain's CDR3 is CASSQGSGGRETQYF. As DNA, the CDR3 is TGCGCCAGCAGCCAGGGTAGCGGGGGTAGGGAGACCCAGTACTTC.

The chain joins TRBV4-1 to TRBJ2-7; 10 bases are shared with TRBD2. The CDR3 consists of 16 residues. V trimming: 4 bases; J trimming: 4 bases; junction bases outside the gene matches: 10. Germline loops: CDR1 MGHRA, CDR2 YSYEKL. The CDR3 reads CASSRGTSAQSYEQYF. The CDR3 DNA sequence: TGCGCCAGCAGCCGGGGGACTAGCGCTCAGTCATACGAGCAGTACTTC.

This sequence joins TRBV9 and TRBJ2-1; 14 bases line up with TRBD2. The CDR3 is made up of 16 amino acids. CDR1 SGDLS and CDR2 YYNGEE come from the germline V gene. Losses at the gene ends were 3 bases for V and 8 bases for J; bases not matched to a gene: 7. The chain's CDR3 is CASSGWTSGGRDEQFF. CDR3 DNA: TGTGCCAGCAGCGGGTGGACTAGCGGGGGGCGGGATGAGCAGTTCTTC.

This chain connects TRBV6-6 to TRBJ2-7; no reliable D call. V was trimmed by 6 bases and J by 3 bases, leaving 6 bases between them. This CDR3 has 11 residues. Germline V gene sequence: CDR1 MNHNY, CDR2 SVGAGI (reference sequence). For the CDR3, the DNA is TGTGCCAGCAGGACGGGCTACGAGCAGTACTTC. Translating gives CASRTGYEQYF.

V gene TRBV19 combines with J gene TRBJ1-4, with D possibly TRBD1 on 5 matching bases. Germline V gene sequence: CDR1 LNHDA, CDR2 SQIVND (reference sequence). This CDR3 spans 13 amino acids. V was shortened by 10 bases and J by 3 bases, with 12 bases between the two germline ends. This chain's CDR3 is CATADRPNEKLFF. CDR3 nucleotides: TGTGCCACTGCCGACAGACCTAATGAAAAACTGTTTTTT.

The chain recombines TRBV4-3 with TRBJ2-1; 9 bases are a match to TRBD2. Germline V gene data show CDR1 as LGHNA and CDR2 as YSLEER. This CDR3 comprises 15 residues. V shed 0 bases and J 6 bases; nucleotides not matched to a gene: 3. CDR3 amino acids: CASSQDSGSLNEQFF. CDR3 coding DNA: TGCGCCAGCAGCCAAGATAGCGGGAGTCTCAATGAGCAGTTCTTC.

This chain uses TRBV4-3 with TRBJ1-3, with D maybe TRBD1 (5 bases). This CDR3 has 15 residues. The germline V gene has CDR1 LGHNA and CDR2 YSLEER. The V end lost 0 bases, the J end lost 1 base, and 7 bases lay between the germline ends. The CDR3 DNA is TGCGCCAGCAGCCAAGACAGGACATCTGGAAACACCATATATTTT. The encoded protein is CASSQDRTSGNTIYF.

The chain joins TRBV4-1 to TRBJ1-2, with TRBD1 matching 10 bases. Trimming removed 6 bases from V and 2 bases from J; junction bases left unmatched: 18. The length of the CDR3 is 19 residues. Germline V gene data show CDR1 as MGHRA and CDR2 as YSYEKL. CDR3 nucleotide sequence: TGCGCCAGCAGTTCTACCTTTTCGGGACAGGGGTTGGAGAACTATGGCTACACCTTC. It specifies CASSSTFSGQGLENYGYTF.

This chain joins TRBV19 and TRBJ1-2; a weak D match, TRBD1 (6 bases). The CDR3 runs to 14 residues. Germline-derived CDR1 and CDR2 are LNHDA and SQIVND (reference sequence). The germline V and J ends were trimmed by 7 bases and 3 bases, with 15 bases remaining between them. CDR3 bases: TGTGCCAGTAACCACAGGGAACCTTACTATGGCTACACCTTC. The encoded protein is CASNHREPYYGYTF.

The chain links TRBV12-3 or TRBV12-4 to TRBJ1-1, with TRBD1 identical over 7 bases. V lost 7 bases to trimming and J lost 9 bases; unmatched junction nucleotides: 11. This CDR3 region has 13 residues. CDR3 nucleotide sequence: TGTGCCAGCAACCAGGGGGTCCCCGGGAAAGCTTTCTTT. Protein sequence: CASNQGVPGKAFF.

V usage is TRBV5-4 and J usage is TRBJ1-2; 11 bases agree with TRBD1. Unmatched junction bases numbered 5, after V lost 4 bases and J lost 3 bases. CDR1 and CDR2 from the germline V gene are SGHNT and YYREEE (reference sequence). The CDR3 sequence is 15 residues long. The CDR3 is CASSPGQGAHYGYTF. In nucleotides, the CDR3 is TGTGCCAGCAGCCCTGGACAGGGGGCTCACTATGGCTACACCTTC.

The rearrangement links TRBV10-3 to TRBJ2-1; 15 positions agree with TRBD2. V lost 4 bases to trimming and J lost 4 bases; unmatched junction nucleotides: 2. This CDR3 comprises 16 residues. Germline CDR1 ENHRY, CDR2 SYGVKD. CDR3 in amino acids: CAISVGLAGGYNEQFF. In DNA, the CDR3 is TGTGCCATCAGTGTGGGACTAGCGGGAGGTTACAATGAGCAGTTCTTC.